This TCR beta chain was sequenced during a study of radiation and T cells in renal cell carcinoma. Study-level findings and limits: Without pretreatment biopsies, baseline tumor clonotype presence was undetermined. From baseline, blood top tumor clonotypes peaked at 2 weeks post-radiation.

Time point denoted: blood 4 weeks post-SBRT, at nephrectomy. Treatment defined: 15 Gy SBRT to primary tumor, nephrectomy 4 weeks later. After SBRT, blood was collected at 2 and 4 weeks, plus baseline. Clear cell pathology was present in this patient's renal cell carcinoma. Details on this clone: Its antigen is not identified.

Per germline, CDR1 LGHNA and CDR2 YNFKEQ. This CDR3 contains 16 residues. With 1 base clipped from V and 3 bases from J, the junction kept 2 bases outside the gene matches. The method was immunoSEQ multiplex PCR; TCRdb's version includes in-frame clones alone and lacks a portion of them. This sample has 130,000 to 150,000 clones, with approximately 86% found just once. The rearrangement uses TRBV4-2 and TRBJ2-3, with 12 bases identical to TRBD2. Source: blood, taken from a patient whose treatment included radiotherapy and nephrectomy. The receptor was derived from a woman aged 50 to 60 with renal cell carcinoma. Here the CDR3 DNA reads TGTGCCAGCAGCCAAGCCGGGACTAGCGGGACAGATACGCAGTATTTT. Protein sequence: CASSQAGTSGTDTQYF.